This TCR beta chain was sequenced during a study of CD8 T cells in Susac syndrome. RNA was extracted with the RNeasy kit, and a quantity of about 0.45 to 1 ug was reverse transcribed using random hexamers. In TCRdb, the immunoSEQ multiplex PCR reads were re-called with MiXCR into one record per CDR3 protein. The table lists approximately 170,000 distinct CDR3 sequences, roughly 95% of them singletons. V lost 1 base to trimming and J lost 4 bases, with 8 bases between them. Germline CDR1 and CDR2: LGHDT and YNNKEL (reference sequence). The CDR3 is made up of 15 amino acids. Sequencing of TCR beta was performed on blood CD8+ T cells and on blood CD4+ T cells. Bulk CD8+ and CD4+ cells came from magnetic negative isolation; CD8+ TEMRA by FACS.

The sequenced sample consisted of CD4+ T cells from PBMCs. The TCR sequence derives from a human donor with multiple sclerosis. The chain recombines TRBV3-1 with TRBJ2-6; D gene ambiguous. The CDR3, as DNA: TGTGCCAGCAGCCAAGCTCTACCGGGGGCCAACGTCCTGACTTTC. This sequence encodes CASSQALPGANVLTF.